The sequence of this T cell receptor (beta chain) was determined in a study of blood T cell repertoires in COVID-19. At the level of the study: PBMCs, B-cell-depleted T cells, or T cells were the source of the cDNA or gDNA that made up the material.

This clone came up many times. Per the original data handling: Estimation of nucleated cell counts was performed using reference gene primer amplification. The repertoire was sequenced with immunoSEQ multiplex PCR; TCRdb's copy has only in-frame clones and lacks some. V, J and clone size were drawn from that table, and D and trimming were deduced from the DNA. The table includes roughly 230,000 clones, around 83% detected once. Sequences were obtained from peripheral blood. The TCR comes from a woman aged 45-59 years with acute or convalescent COVID-19.

This chain's CDR3 is CASSEREGSYNEQFF. Written as DNA, the CDR3 is TGTGCCAGCAGTGAGCGGGAGGGCTCCTACAATGAGCAGTTCTTC. The V gene is TRBV6-4, the J gene TRBJ2-1, with TRBD2 identical over 9 bases. V dropped 3 bases and J dropped 0; count of bases not matched to a gene: 0. The CDR3 has 15 residues. The germline V gene encodes CDR1 MRHNA and CDR2 SNTAGT.